This paragraph covers one TCR beta chain sequence. The antigen remains undetermined. With a J-beta primer mix and a sample-barcoded 5' primer, a second PCR ran about 7 to 12 cycles. TCRdb reprocessed the 5' RACE reads with MiXCR, giving one entry per CDR3 protein. The sample consists of more than 700,000 distinct CDR3 sequences, roughly 46% of them appearing once. The V gene end was trimmed by 4 bases and the J gene end by 1 base; junction bases not matched to a gene: 1. Germline V gives CDR1 DFQATT, CDR2 SNEGSKA (reference sequence). The CDR3 is 13 residues long. These data come from a study of blood T cells in healthy people across ages. Study overall: About one barcoded beta molecule per two T cells was captured by template switching.

Healthy Caucasian individuals from Russia aged roughly 6 to 100 were enrolled as donors. Study-wide results and limits: The lack of PBMC sorting stopped any conclusive naive versus antigen-experienced comparison.

This TCR came from a man at least 80 years old in good health. The sample was blood. This sequence joins TRBV20-1 and TRBJ2-5, with 9 nucleotides matching TRBD1. The CDR3 here is CSAMGQGQETQYF. In nucleotides, the CDR3 is TGCAGTGCTATGGGACAGGGCCAAGAGACCCAGTACTTC.